The 21 T cell receptor beta chains presented below share a single source sample, sequenced in a study of radiotherapy plus CTLA-4 blockade in lung cancer. Here immunoSEQ multiplex PCR was the method, and the copy in TCRdb shows in-frame clones only, minus some. The sample lists nearly 95,000 clones; roughly 80% were seen once. This material consisted of peripheral blood, taken from a patient treated with radiotherapy plus ipilimumab. These receptors originate from a human donor with non-small cell lung cancer that progressed on radiotherapy plus ipilimumab.

V gene TRBV7-2 combines with J gene TRBJ1-1; no clear D. Trimming cost V 2 bases and J 2 bases, with 9 bases left between them. CDR3 length equals 14 residues. Germline CDR1 is SGHTA and CDR2 is FQGNSA. The CDR3 loop reads CASSLHFRNTEAFF. In DNA form, the CDR3 reads TGTGCCAGCAGCTTACACTTCAGAAACACTGAAGCTTTCTTT.

The J gene is TRBJ2-4, the V gene TRBV28; a weak D match, TRBD2 (6 bases). The germline V and J ends were trimmed by 10 bases and 6 bases, with 28 bases remaining between them. Germline loops: CDR1 MDHEN, CDR2 SYDVKM. The length of the CDR3 is 17 residues. This chain's CDR3 is CAITGGGAGSGINIQYF. CDR3 bases: TGTGCCATCACGGGTGGAGGGGCCGGTAGCGGCATAAACATTCAGTACTTC.

This clone was counted only a few times. J is TRBJ2-3 and V is TRBV6-1; D tentatively reads TRBD1 or TRBD2 (5 bases each). Germline loops: CDR1 MNHNS, CDR2 SASEGT. The CDR3 has 15 residues. The V gene lost 7 bases and the J gene lost 2 bases, with 16 bases spanning the gap. The CDR3 here is CASNEGRTTTDTQYF. The CDR3 DNA sequence: TGTGCCAGCAATGAGGGACGGACGACCACAGATACGCAGTATTTT.

The rearrangement links TRBV5-1 to TRBJ2-1; 7 positions match TRBD2. J lost 9 bases, V lost 1 base, and 16 bases had no gene match. The germline V gene encodes CDR1 SGHRS and CDR2 YFSETQ. The length of the CDR3 is 17 residues. CDR3 DNA sequence: TGCGCCAGCAGCTTGTCAGCAGCGGGGATAACCTTTCGTGAGCAGTTCTTC. Translated: CASSLSAAGITFREQFF.

This rearrangement joins TRBV11-2 to TRBJ2-6; possibly TRBD2 for D (5 bases). The V gene's germline CDR1 is SGHAT and CDR2 FQNNGV. The CDR3 runs 16 residues. The V gene lost 5 bases and the J gene lost 4 bases, with 15 bases spanning the gap. CDR3: CASSKLSGVGANVLTF. As DNA, the CDR3 is TGTGCCAGCAGCAAGTTGTCCGGGGTCGGGGCCAACGTCCTGACTTTC. The full variable domain, with the rest looked up from reference TRBV11-2 and TRBJ2-6, is EAGVAQSPRYKIIEKRQSVAFWCNPISGHATLYWYQQILGQGPKLLIQFQNNGVVDDSQLPKDRFSAERLKGVDSTLKIQPAKLEDSAVYLCASSKLSGVGANVLTFGAGSRLTVL.

The chain has TRBV5-1 and TRBJ2-7; 9 nucleotides align to TRBD2. The CDR3 length is 16 residues. From germline, CDR1 is SGHRS and CDR2 YFSETQ. After removal of 0 bases from V and 2 bases from J, the junction contained 6 bases not matched to a gene. The CDR3 protein is CASSLGVSGSPYEQYV. The CDR3 DNA reads as TGCGCCAGCAGCTTGGGCGTTAGCGGGAGTCCCTACGAGCAGTACGTC.

This clone was counted only a few times. The chain recombines TRBV2 with TRBJ1-2; D not certain. V lost 1 base, J lost 4 bases, and 1 base lay in between. From germline, CDR1 is SNHLY and CDR2 FYNNEI. The CDR3 loop spans 11 amino acids. The CDR3 DNA sequence: TGTGCCAGCAGTGAAGTCTATGGCTACACCTTC. Amino acids: CASSEVYGYTF.

The chain combines TRBV5-4 with TRBJ2-2; no clear D. This CDR3 has 13 residues. V was cut by 1 base and J by 3 bases, with 4 bases left in between. Germline assignment: CDR1 SGHNT and CDR2 YYREEE (reference sequence). CDR3 protein: CASSLRYTGELFF. CDR3 DNA: TGTGCCAGCAGCTTGAGGTACACCGGGGAGCTGTTTTTT.

CDR3 DNA: TGTGCCAGCAGTGGGGGGGACCCTAACTATGGCTACACCTTC. Amino acids: CASSGGDPNYGYTF. This rearrangement joins TRBV2 to TRBJ1-2; D is perhaps TRBD1 (5 bases). Germline loops: CDR1 SNHLY, CDR2 FYNNEI. Trimming left V 4 bases short and J 0 bases short, with 9 bases between. The CDR3 spans 14 residues.

The CDR3 nucleotides are TGTGCCAGCAGCCAGATTTTTAGTGGGTCAGATACGCAGTATTTT. Translation gives CASSQIFSGSDTQYF. This chain connects TRBV5-5 to TRBJ2-3, with D unclear. CDR1 SGHKS and CDR2 YYEKEE come from the germline V gene (reference sequence). The CDR3 contains 15 residues. Between the trimmed V and J ends, which lost 4 bases and 4 bases, there was a span of 16 bases.

The V call is TRBV28, the J call TRBJ1-2; 7 bases fit TRBD1. This CDR3 is built from 13 residues. J lost 8 bases, V lost 5 bases, and 8 bases had no gene match. Looked up from germline, CDR1 is MDHEN and CDR2 is SYDVKM. The CDR3 region has the DNA TGTGCCAGCAGTCGTGACAGGGCTTGGGGCTACACCTTC. It is translated as CASSRDRAWGYTF.

CDR3: CASSLGTGVGYGYTF. CDR3 DNA sequence: TGTGCCAGCAGCTTGGGAACAGGGGTCGGCTATGGCTACACCTTC. The V and J genes are TRBV7-2 and TRBJ1-2, with 7 bases aligning to TRBD1. The length of the CDR3 is 15 residues. The trim removed 3 bases at V and 4 bases at J, leaving 8 bases unmatched. The germline gives CDR1 SGHTA, CDR2 FQGNSA.

This clone showed up just once. CDR3 sequence (DNA): TGTGCCAGCAGCTACAACACAGATACGCAGTATTTT. Translated: CASSYNTDTQYF. The V and J genes are TRBV7-6 and TRBJ2-3; D not certain. The CDR3 loop spans 12 amino acids. CDR1 and CDR2 (germline): SGHVS, FNYEAQ. V was shortened by 4 bases and J by 2 bases, with 4 bases between the two germline ends.

The chain couples TRBV2 to TRBJ2-7, with D perhaps TRBD1 (5 bases). Germline CDR1 SNHLY, CDR2 FYNNEI. Trimming pared 5 bases from V and 6 bases from J, leaving 14 bases between. The CDR3 extends over 13 amino acids. The CDR3 nucleotides read TGTGCCAGCAGTCTGAGGCAGGGCAGCGAGCAGTACGTC. Translation gives CASSLRQGSEQYV.

The chain joins TRBV11-2 to TRBJ2-3; D is ambiguous. V lost 4 bases and J lost 0, with 2 bases in between. The CDR3 is 12 amino acids. Germline assignment: CDR1 SGHAT and CDR2 FQNNGV. DNA of the CDR3: TGTGCCAGCAGCTCTAGCACAGATACGCAGTATTTT. Residues: CASSSSTDTQYF.

This rearrangement joins TRBV7-6 to TRBJ1-5; D is undetermined. The CDR3 is 14 residues long. CDR1 SGHVS and CDR2 FNYEAQ come from the germline V gene. With 1 base removed from V and 5 bases from J, the gap between germline ends came to 9 bases. In DNA form, the CDR3 reads TGTGCCAGCAGCTTAGTTCCGAAGGATCAGCCCCAGCATTTT. It codes for CASSLVPKDQPQHF.

This chain links TRBV7-3 with TRBJ2-1, with 12 bases fitting TRBD2. Germline CDR1 is SGHTA and CDR2 is FQGTGA. Trimming cost V 2 bases and J 8 bases; bases outside gene matches: 4. The CDR3 has 15 amino acids. The CDR3 loop reads CASSLLAGGPDEQFF. As DNA, the CDR3 is TGTGCCAGCAGCTTACTAGCGGGAGGGCCGGATGAGCAGTTCTTC.

This rearrangement joins TRBV4-2 to TRBJ1-2; D unresolved. The V end lost 0 bases, the J end lost 5 bases, and 4 bases lay between the germline ends. This CDR3 has 12 amino acids. Germline CDR1 is LGHNA and CDR2 is YNFKEQ. CDR3 nucleotide sequence: TGTGCCAGCAGCCAAGAAGGGTATGGCTACACCTTC. Residues: CASSQEGYGYTF.

The J gene is TRBJ2-5, the V gene TRBV27; D possibly corresponds to TRBD1 (6 bases). Between the trimmed V and J ends, which lost 3 bases and 1 base, there was a span of 12 bases. Germline CDR1 is MNHEY and CDR2 is SMNVEV (reference sequence). CDR3 length equals 15 residues. For the CDR3, the DNA is TGTGCCAGCAGTTTCCAACAGGGCTTCCAAGAGACCCAGTACTTC. Amino acids: CASSFQQGFQETQYF.

V gene TRBV5-6 combines with J gene TRBJ1-2, with 10 bases identical to TRBD1. J gave up 7 bases and V 0 bases, and 6 bases lay outside the gene matches. CDR1 and CDR2 from the germline V gene are SGHDT and YYEEEE. The CDR3 runs 15 residues. CDR3 nucleotides: TGTGCCAGCAGCTTGGTCGACAGGGGGCTGGGTGGCTACACCTTC. It codes for CASSLVDRGLGGYTF.

Only a few counts were recorded for this clone. The chain is built from TRBV6-6 and TRBJ2-7; unclear D gene. Germline CDR1 is MNHNY and CDR2 is SVGAGI (reference sequence). Trimming cost V 4 bases and J 0 bases, with 7 bases left between them. The CDR3 runs to 13 residues. For the CDR3, the DNA is TGTGCCAGCAGTTCTCGGCCCTCCTACGAGCAGTACTTC. This gives the protein CASSSRPSYEQYF.